These T cell receptor beta chains were read from a single sample in a study of cytomegalovirus exposure and HLA in healthy donors. Profiling relied on immunoSEQ multiplex PCR, and the TCRdb table lists in-frame clones only, not all of them. The sample records some 69,000 clones, approximately 96% being singletons. Specimen: PBMCs. These receptors were collected from a woman between 18 and 30 years old in good health and CMV-seropositive. Both conserved end residues are part of each CDR3. Each record gives: D gene, clone size, V gene, J gene, CDR3 DNA, CDR3 protein. D genes are given only for firm matches. Size is omitted from some rows. Given values are once, few, many or a class for expanded clones.

NA	NA	TRBV7-6	TRBJ2-7	TGTGCCAGCAGCTTTGGTAGCTACGGAAGCTCCTACGAGCAGTACTTC	CASSFGSYGSSYEQYF
NA	NA	TRBV21-1	TRBJ2-1	TGTGCCAGCAGCGAAAGCGGCGGGAAGGCCTACAATGAGCAGTTCTTC	CASSESGGKAYNEQFF
TRBD1	NA	TRBV7-8	TRBJ1-5	TGTGCCAGCAGCTTCGGGACAGGGGGAAGATTAAGCAATCAGCCCCAGCATTTT	CASSFGTGGRLSNQPQHF
TRBD2	NA	TRBV9	TRBJ2-1	TGTGCCAGCAGCCCTTTGGCGCGGGGGGGGTACAATGAGCAGTTCTTC	CASSPLARGGYNEQFF
NA	few	TRBV11-3	TRBJ2-7	TGTGCCAGCAGCTTGAGTAGCTCCGTCGAGCAGTACTTC	CASSLSSSVEQYF
TRBD1	NA	TRBV27	TRBJ1-2	TGTGCCAGCGCCCGACAGGGGGGAAACTATGGCTACACCTTC	CASARQGGNYGYTF
TRBD1	NA	TRBV30	TRBJ2-5	TGTGCCTGGAGTGTATCAGGGGGCCGTGAGACCCAGTACTTC	CAWSVSGGRETQYF
NA	once	TRBV9	TRBJ1-5	TGTGCCAGCAGCGTAGATGGCAATAGCAATCAGCCCCAGCATTTT	CASSVDGNSNQPQHF
TRBD2	NA	TRBV4-1	TRBJ2-3	TGCGCCAGCAGCCTATCGGCGGGGGGTGGAGATACGCAGTATTTT	CASSLSAGGGDTQYF
NA	NA	TRBV5-1	TRBJ2-7	TGCGCCGGCAGCTTGGGTAGTGTCTCCTACGAGCAGTACTTC	CAGSLGSVSYEQYF
TRBD2	NA	TRBV4-3	TRBJ2-1	TGCGCCAGCAGCCAAAGTACTAGCGGGATAGCCTACAATGAGCAGTTCTTC	CASSQSTSGIAYNEQFF
TRBD1	NA	TRBV28	TRBJ2-3	TGTGCCAGCAGGCCAGGACAGGGGGCAGATACGCAGTATTTT	CASRPGQGADTQYF
NA	NA	TRBV2	TRBJ2-1	TGTGCCAGCAGTGACCTTACAGGCAATGAGCAGTTCTTC	CASSDLTGNEQFF
TRBD1	NA	TRBV4-2	TRBJ2-7	TGTGCCAGCAGCCAAGAAGGTGGGACAGGGATTCCCTACGAGCAGTACTTC	CASSQEGGTGIPYEQYF
NA	NA	TRBV29-1	TRBJ2-7	TGCAGCGTTGTAACCGGAGGGAGCTCCTACGAGCAGTACTTC	CSVVTGGSSYEQYF
NA	NA	TRBV9	TRBJ2-3	TGTGCCAGCAGCGTAGGTTACACAGATACGCAGTATTTT	CASSVGYTDTQYF
NA	NA	TRBV7-2	TRBJ1-1	TGTGCCAGCAGCTTAGTTGGAGGCCCGAACACTGAAGCTTTCTTT	CASSLVGGPNTEAFF
TRBD2	NA	TRBV28	TRBJ2-5	TGTGCCAGCAGTGGGACCGGGACTAGCGGGATGCGGGAGACCCAGTACTTC	CASSGTGTSGMRETQYF
TRBD1	NA	TRBV29-1	TRBJ2-7	TGCAGCGCCCGGGAAGGGAGGGGACAGGGGGTTGCCGAGCAGTACTTC	CSAREGRGQGVAEQYF
NA	NA	TRBV19	TRBJ2-7	TGTGCCAGTAGTACGGGTTCCTCCTCCTACGAGCAGTACTTC	CASSTGSSSYEQYF
NA	few	TRBV5-6	TRBJ1-2	TGTGCCAGCAGCCTGTTGGGGGCCGGTGGCTACACCTTC	CASSLLGAGGYTF
NA	NA	TRBV28	TRBJ2-2	TGTGCCAGCAGTTTATTCCCGCAGGGTCGGACCGGGGAGCTGTTTTTT	CASSLFPQGRTGELFF
NA	NA	TRBV5-6	TRBJ2-4	TGTGCCAGCAGCTTGGTACTCTCCGGGAACATTCAGTACTTC	CASSLVLSGNIQYF
TRBD2	NA	TRBV19	TRBJ2-3	TGTGCCAGTAGCCCCAGACTAGCGGGAGGGGATACGCAGTATTTT	CASSPRLAGGDTQYF
TRBD2	once	TRBV18	TRBJ2-1	TGTGCCAGCTCACCTACTAGCGCGAATGAGCAGTTCTTC	CASSPTSANEQFF
TRBD1	NA	TRBV9	TRBJ1-2	TGTGCCAGCAGCACCCAAGGACAGGGACCCTTCTATGGCTACACCTTC	CASSTQGQGPFYGYTF
NA	NA	TRBV28	TRBJ1-2	TGTGCCAGCAACTTCGGAGGCTATGGCTACACCTTC	CASNFGGYGYTF
NA	NA	TRBV6-1	TRBJ2-3	TGTGCCAGCAGTGTGGACTTCACAACAGATACGCAGTATTTT	CASSVDFTTDTQYF
TRBD1	once	TRBV4-1	TRBJ2-2	TGCGCCAGCAGCCAACCGACAGGGGGGGTTAACACCGGGGAGCTGTTTTTT	CASSQPTGGVNTGELFF
TRBD1	NA	TRBV6-1	TRBJ1-5	TGTGCCAGCAGTGACAGGGGGTTTAGCAATCAGCCCCAGCATTTT	CASSDRGFSNQPQHF
TRBD2	NA	TRBV9	TRBJ2-1	TGTGCCAGCAGCCCCTTAGCGGGGAGCTCCTACAATGAGCAGTTCTTC	CASSPLAGSSYNEQFF
TRBD1	NA	TRBV27	TRBJ1-5	TGTGCCAGCAGTTTAGTGGGACAGGGGATAAATCAGCCCCAGCATTTT	CASSLVGQGINQPQHF
TRBD1	NA	TRBV27	TRBJ2-2	TGTGCCAGCACCGACAGGGCCGTGGCCGGGGAGCTGTTTTTT	CASTDRAVAGELFF
TRBD1	NA	TRBV4-1	TRBJ2-2	TGCGCCAGCAGCCCGGGACAGTCCACCGGGGAGCTGTTTTTT	CASSPGQSTGELFF
TRBD2	NA	TRBV19	TRBJ2-2	TGTGCCAGTAGTATACGGGGAGGGGCCGGGGAGCTGTTTTTT	CASSIRGGAGELFF
NA	NA	TRBV7-2	TRBJ1-1	TGTGCCAGCAGCTTGGGCCGCACTGAAGCTTTCTTT	CASSLGRTEAFF
NA	NA	TRBV5-4	TRBJ1-1	TGTGCCAGCAGCTTGGCTGGTGGGGCGAACACTGAAGCTTTCTTT	CASSLAGGANTEAFF
NA	NA	TRBV10-3	TRBJ2-7	TGTGCCATCGCAGGGGCCTCCTACGAGCAGTACTTC	CAIAGASYEQYF
NA	NA	TRBV30	TRBJ2-7	TGTGCCTGGAGAACAGGATCCTACGAGCAGTACTTC	CAWRTGSYEQYF
NA	NA	TRBV11-3	TRBJ2-3	TGTGCCAGCAGCCCTTTCACAGATACGCAGTATTTT	CASSPFTDTQYF
NA	NA	TRBV7-2	TRBJ1-2	TGTGCCAGCGGGACGGGTAGGGGGGGGTGGGCTGGCTACACCTTC	CASGTGRGGWAGYTF
NA	NA	TRBV7-8	TRBJ1-4	TGTGCCAGCAGCACTAATTCGGGCAGGGATGAAAAACTGTTTTTT	CASSTNSGRDEKLFF
NA	NA	TRBV27	TRBJ2-3	TGTGCCAGCAACCCTGGCTCGACCGGGGGTACGCAGTATTTT	CASNPGSTGGTQYF
NA	NA	TRBV27	TRBJ2-2	TGTGCCAGCAGGGGGTTCCTACTAGATAACACCGGGGAGCTGTTTTTT	CASRGFLLDNTGELFF
TRBD1	NA	TRBV7-8	TRBJ1-2	TGTGCCAGCAGCTTTTTAGACAGGGGGACCTATGGCTACACCTTC	CASSFLDRGTYGYTF
TRBD2	NA	TRBV7-2	TRBJ2-5	TGTGCCAGCAGCTTCTCCCGACTAGCGGGAGGGGGAGAGACCCAGTACTTC	CASSFSRLAGGGETQYF
NA	NA	TRBV11-2	TRBJ2-1	TGTGCCAGCAGCTTAGTTGGGAGCGGTAGCTTATCCTACAATGAGCAGTTCTTC	CASSLVGSGSLSYNEQFF
NA	NA	TRBV29-1	TRBJ2-7	TGCAGCGGCCGGGCCGGGACCTACGAGCAGTACTTC	CSGRAGTYEQYF